This T cell receptor gamma chain was identified in a study of fetal and pediatric gammadelta thymocytes (dated by TCRdb to between 2021 and 2024). Context from the whole study: The bulk gammadelta thymocyte repertoires combined previously published and newly generated, unpublished data and were used to strengthen a single-cell study of gammadelta thymocyte development. To increase subject numbers and strengthen the CDR3 publicity analysis, bulk TCR repertoire data were added. The bulk gammadelta thymocyte repertoires combined unpublished data with previously published data (refs 27,28). A total of approximately ten subjects, comprising 3 fetal thymus donors and 7 pediatric thymus donors, were covered by the bulk gammadelta thymocyte repertoire set. The investigation overall reported the following: Compared with post-natal repertoires, fetal gammadelta thymocyte repertoires were previously reported to be enriched for TRDV2, TRGV8 and TRGV9 usage, low N additions and public CDR3s.

Compared with the rest of its sample, this clone is large (0.1 to 1%). Its antigen is still unknown. No much larger clone is present one base from it, and per-base qualities are unavailable. The data were produced on an Illumina MiSeq. As for the original processing: To analyze publicity, the Vgamma9Vdelta2 and nonVgamma9Vdelta2 bulk CDR3 files from each subject were merged so that every subject had one combined repertoire. Using base R and dplyr, each CDR3 amino acid sequence was checked across 9 single-cell datasets and nine to eleven bulk repertoires to give a publicity score ranging from 0 to 19. Clone calls in TCRdb were regenerated from the public reads with CATT, after which identical DNA sequences shared one row. TCRdb, not the authors, supplied the V and J calls. Here the sample has hundreds of gamma-chain clones; around 4.8% occur a single time. Of the sample, 40% to 65% falls within the top ten clones.

Inclusive of the bounding cysteine and phenylalanine, the CDR3 is 13 residues long. The CDR3 DNA has 39 bases and is translated from base 1. For this chain, trimming is 8 bases at the V end and 4 bases at the J end, and the number of junction bases without a gene match is 5. Fetal thymuses were obtained from elective pregnancy terminations performed in Singapore for socio-psychological reasons at roughly 14 to 22 weeks estimated gestational age. All fetuses were judged structurally normal by ultrasound before termination and by gross morphological examination afterwards. Thymocytes were stained with Zombie NIR viability dye plus antibodies to CD3 (UCHT1), TCRgammadelta (11F2), TCRVgamma9 (IMMU360) and TCRVdelta2 (IMMU389). Bulk TRD and TRG CDR3 repertoires were produced separately from sorted Vgamma9Vdelta2 and nonVgamma9Vdelta2 gammadelta thymocytes taken from human fetal and pediatric thymuses. Thymic cell suspensions were prepared from fetal and post-natal thymuses as described previously. Vgamma9Vdelta2 thymocytes were sorted as cells that were CD3+ gammadeltaTCR+ Vgamma9+ Vdelta2+. Cell sorting was done on a FACS Aria III cell sorter (BD Biosciences).

The rearrangement joined TRGV10 to TRGJP1. TRGV10 is classed as an ORF, of uncertain function. Sequences were obtained from Vgamma9Vdelta2 gamma-delta T cells from the thymus. Taken with the paper, the label for cell subset or site translates to: sorted CD3+gammadeltaTCR+Vgamma9+Vdelta2+ thymocytes. The source of this sequence is a human fetus. The nucleotide sequence reads as follows: TGTGCTGCGTGGGCCGTCACTGGTTGGTTCAAGATATTT. It translates to CAAWAVTGWFKIF.